This paragraph reports one TCR beta chain. The data derive from a study of human T cells and chemical hapten exposure. For the study at large: Small pooled library volume differences chiefly drove per-sample TCR yield variation.

Time point: pre-sensitization, week 0. Treatment described: therapeutic diphenylcyclopropenone sensitization with weekly scalp DPC. TCRdb passed the RACE reads through MiXCR, listing each CDR3 protein once. Of some 45,000 distinct CDR3 sequences in the sample, under 15% were seen once. V was cut by 6 bases and J by 4 bases, with 10 bases left in between. There are 13 residues in the CDR3. Germline V gene lookup returns CDR1 MDHEN and CDR2 SYDVKM. Sequenced here: whole blood, sampled in connection with sensitization to the hapten diphenylcyclopropenone (DPC). The sequence derives from a woman aged 25 to 39 with alopecia areata. Some clones in this sample may be carry-over from other donors' samples. The chain joins TRBV28 to TRBJ1-5; D possibly corresponds to TRBD1 (6 bases). CDR3 sequence: CASRGRGNQPQHF. CDR3 coding DNA: TGTGCCAGCAGAGGGAGGGGGAATCAGCCCCAGCATTTT.